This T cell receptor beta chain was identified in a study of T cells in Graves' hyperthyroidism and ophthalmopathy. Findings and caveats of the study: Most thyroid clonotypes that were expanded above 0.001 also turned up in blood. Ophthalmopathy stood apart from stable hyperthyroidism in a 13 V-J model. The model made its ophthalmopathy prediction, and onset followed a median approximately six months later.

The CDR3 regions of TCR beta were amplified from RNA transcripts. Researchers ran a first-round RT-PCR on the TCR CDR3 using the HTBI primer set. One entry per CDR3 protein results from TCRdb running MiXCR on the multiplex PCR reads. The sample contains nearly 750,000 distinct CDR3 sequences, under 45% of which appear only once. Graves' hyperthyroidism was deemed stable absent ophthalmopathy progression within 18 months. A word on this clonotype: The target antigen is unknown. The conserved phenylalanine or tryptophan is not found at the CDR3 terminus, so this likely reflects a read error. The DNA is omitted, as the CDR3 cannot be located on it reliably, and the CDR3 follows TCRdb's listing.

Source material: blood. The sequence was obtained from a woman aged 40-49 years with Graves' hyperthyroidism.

This CDR3 reads CASSLDLDRVPFL. J is TRBJ1-1 and V is TRBV7-2; the listed D gene, TRBD1, was not tested against the DNA. Ends included, the CDR3 has 13 residues. Germline V gives CDR1 SGHTA, CDR2 FQGNSA.